Shown below are 30 T cell receptor beta chains from a single sample sequenced in a study of sequential checkpoint blockade in melanoma. As to treatment: randomized to nivolumab then ipilimumab (arm A) or the reverse (arm B). The assay was immunoSEQ multiplex PCR, and TCRdb's table has in-frame clones only and misses some. This table holds 15,000 to 20,000 clones, about 69% found once. Source: tumor tissue (inferred from file names), taken from a patient given nivolumab and ipilimumab in sequence. These receptors all stem from a human donor with melanoma.

This clone was counted only a few times. The chain employs TRBV6-8 and TRBJ1-2; 7 bases are a match to TRBD1. Germline CDR1 MNHGY, CDR2 SAAAGT. The length of the CDR3 is 13 residues. The V gene end was trimmed by 6 bases and the J gene end by 6 bases; junction bases not matched to a gene: 7. The CDR3 reads CASSNRGRDGYTF. CDR3 nucleotides: TGTGCCAGCAGCAACAGGGGTCGAGATGGCTACACCTTC.

This clone was counted a few times. The chain recombines TRBV6-8 with TRBJ2-7; a weak D match, TRBD2 (6 bases). CDR3 length equals 12 residues. The V gene lost 6 bases and the J gene lost 8 bases, with 14 bases spanning the gap. Germline values: CDR1 MNHGY, CDR2 SAAAGT. For the CDR3, the DNA is TGTGCCAGCAGAAACGGGAGAGGAAAGCAGTACTTC. Protein product: CASRNGRGKQYF.

The chain recombines TRBV30 with TRBJ2-7, with 10 bases aligning to TRBD1. Germline CDR1 reads GTSNPN; CDR2 reads SVGIG (reference sequence). This CDR3 contains 16 residues. The ends lost 0 bases at V and 1 base at J; junction bases unmatched: 6. CDR3 DNA sequence: TGTGCCTGGAGTGTACGGTGGACAGGGGGTTCCTACGAGCAGTACTTC. Its protein is CAWSVRWTGGSYEQYF.

This clone has just a few counts. The V gene is TRBV2, the J gene TRBJ2-4; D not certain. The germline V gene has CDR1 SNHLY and CDR2 FYNNEI. The germline V and J ends were trimmed by 6 bases and 7 bases, with 10 bases remaining between them. The CDR3 totals 12 residues. CDR3 loop: CASRAPGNIQYF. The DNA of the CDR3 is TGTGCCAGCAGAGCTCCAGGTAACATTCAGTACTTC.

This clone appeared a few times. The chain joins TRBV18 to TRBJ2-2; D remains unclear. The CDR3 is made up of 16 amino acids. Germline lookup yields CDR1 KGHSH and CDR2 LQKENI. V was clipped by 1 base and J by 0 bases, with 9 bases between them. The CDR3 here is CASSPQVYANTGELFF. CDR3 nucleotides: TGTGCCAGCTCACCACAGGTTTACGCGAACACCGGGGAGCTGTTTTTT. Complete variable domain (other parts from reference TRBV18 and TRBJ2-2): NAGVMQNPRHLVRRRGQEARLRCSPMKGHSHVYWYRQLPEEGLKFMVYLQKENIIDESGMPKERFSAEFPKEGPSILRIQQVVRGDSAAYFCASSPQVYANTGELFFGEGSRLTVL.

V gene TRBV7-4 combines with J gene TRBJ1-1; no clear D. Looked up from germline, CDR1 is SGHVT and CDR2 is SQSDAQ. The V end lost 5 bases, the J end lost 0 bases, and 7 bases lay between the germline ends. This CDR3 has 13 amino acids. The CDR3 sequence: CASSLFLNTEAFF. The CDR3 region has the DNA TGTGCCAGCAGCCTCTTTCTGAACACTGAAGCTTTCTTT.

This clone has just a few counts. J is TRBJ1-1 and V is TRBV18, with a possible D match to TRBD1 (6 bases). Germline V CDR1 and CDR2: KGHSH, LQKENI. CDR3 size: 12 residues. The V end lost 2 bases, the J end lost 8 bases, and 9 bases lay between the germline ends. CDR3 in DNA: TGTGCCAGCTCACCAGAGGGACACGAAGCTTTCTTT. Its protein product is CASSPEGHEAFF.

The genes are TRBV9 and TRBJ1-2; TRBD1 agrees at 8 bases. Germline V gene sequence: CDR1 SGDLS, CDR2 YYNGEE. V shed 3 bases, J shed 4 bases, and the junction held 8 bases outside the gene matches. CDR3 length equals 15 residues. CDR3 DNA sequence: TGTGCCAGCAGCGCCCGACAGGGGTTCTCCTATGGCTACACCTTC. Amino acid sequence: CASSARQGFSYGYTF.

V gene TRBV5-1 combines with J gene TRBJ2-7, with D perhaps matching TRBD1 (6 bases). V was shortened by 0 bases and J by 4 bases, with 14 bases between the two germline ends. Per germline, CDR1 SGHRS and CDR2 YFSETQ. This CDR3 region has 15 residues. This chain's CDR3 is CASSLVAGERYEQYF. The CDR3 nucleotides read TGCGCCAGCAGCTTGGTGGCAGGGGAAAGGTACGAGCAGTACTTC.

The V and J genes are TRBV5-1 and TRBJ2-5; TRBD2 agrees at 8 bases. The V gene end was trimmed by 0 bases and the J gene end by 4 bases; junction bases not matched to a gene: 2. CDR3 length: 14 amino acids. Per germline, CDR1 SGHRS and CDR2 YFSETQ. CDR3 DNA: TGCGCCAGCAGCTTGGGTGCGGGGGGAGAGACCCAGTACTTC. Residues: CASSLGAGGETQYF. Filled out from reference TRBV5-1 and TRBJ2-5, the complete variable domain reads KAGVTQTPRYLIKTRGQQVTLSCSPISGHRSVSWYQQTPGQGLQFLFEYFSETQRNKGNFPGRFSGRQFSNSRSEMNVSTLELGDSALYLCASSLGAGGETQYFGPGTRLLVL.

This clone was seen only a few times. The rearrangement links TRBV18 to TRBJ2-7; TRBD2 matches 15 bases. With 2 bases clipped from V and 7 bases from J, the junction kept 0 bases outside the gene matches. Germline loops: CDR1 KGHSH, CDR2 LQKENI. The CDR3 has 14 residues. The CDR3 DNA reads as TGTGCCAGCTCACCAGGGACTAGCGGGAGGGAGCAGTACTTC. This translates into CASSPGTSGREQYF.

This chain links TRBV19 with TRBJ2-2, with 11 nucleotides matching TRBD2. Trimming at V came to 11 bases and at J to 6 bases, leaving 11 bases not matched to a gene. Germline CDR1 LNHDA, CDR2 SQIVND (reference sequence). The CDR3 has 15 amino acids. The CDR3 DNA reads as TGTGCCTGTACAGCCTTAGCGGGAGGGCCCGGGGAGCTGTTTTTT. It translates to CACTALAGGPGELFF.

The V and J genes are TRBV12-5 and TRBJ2-3; D might be TRBD1 (5 bases). Trimming pared 6 bases from V and 0 bases from J, leaving 10 bases between. From germline, CDR1 is LGHNT and CDR2 FRNRAP. The CDR3 loop spans 14 amino acids. The CDR3 reads CASGPRQSTDTQYF. For the CDR3, the DNA is TGTGCTAGTGGGCCCAGACAGAGCACAGATACGCAGTATTTT.

This clone has only one observation. This rearrangement joins TRBV18 to TRBJ2-7, with D perhaps matching TRBD1 or TRBD2 (5 bases each). V dropped 3 bases and J dropped 3 bases, with 9 bases sitting between them. CDR1 is KGHSH, CDR2 LQKENI, per germline. This CDR3 is built from 13 residues. The CDR3 sequence is CASSPGAHYEQYF. CDR3 nucleotide sequence: TGTGCCAGCTCACCCGGGGCCCACTACGAGCAGTACTTC.

The chain has TRBV6-8 and TRBJ2-6; D remains unclear. The V gene lost 6 bases and the J gene lost 4 bases, with 13 bases spanning the gap. Germline V lookup: CDR1 MNHGY, CDR2 SAAAGT. This CDR3 region has 15 residues. The CDR3 loop is CASRALHGGANVLTF. CDR3 bases: TGTGCCAGCAGGGCACTACATGGCGGGGCCAACGTCCTGACTTTC.

Notes on this clone: The junction differs from germline at one of its ends, possibly a read error. This sequence joins TRBV10-3 and TRBJ2-7, with D perhaps TRBD1 (6 bases). The germline gives CDR1 ENHRY, CDR2 SYGVKD. The CDR3 has 16 residues. CDR3 in amino acids: CASSELGTGLVDEQYF. The CDR3 DNA is TGTGCCAGCAGTGAGCTGGGAACAGGGTTGGTTGACGAGCAGTACTTC.

This rearrangement joins TRBV11-1 to TRBJ2-7; 10 nucleotides line up with TRBD1. The CDR3 covers 15 residues. CDR1 is SGHAT, CDR2 FQDESV, per germline (reference sequence). With 5 bases clipped from V and 3 bases from J, the junction kept 7 bases outside the gene matches. CDR3 DNA: TGTGCCAGCAGCAACCGGGACAGGGGAGGCTACGAGCAGTACTTC. It codes for CASSNRDRGGYEQYF.

The chain employs TRBV7-1 and TRBJ1-2, with 7 positions matching TRBD1. TRBV7-1 is filed as an ORF, its function uncertain. Trimming removed 9 bases from V and 3 bases from J; junction bases left unmatched: 19. The CDR3 loop spans 17 amino acids. The CDR3 is CASSPLTRDSPDYGYTF. The CDR3 DNA is TGTGCCAGTAGCCCACTTACTCGGGACAGCCCGGACTATGGCTACACCTTC.

This chain joins TRBV27 and TRBJ1-1, with a possible D match to TRBD1 (5 bases). Germline CDR1 and CDR2: MNHEY and SMNVEV (reference sequence). V lost 6 bases and J lost 6, with 14 bases in between. There are 13 residues in the CDR3. The CDR3 sequence: CASSPSQGSEAFF. The CDR3 DNA is TGTGCCAGCAGCCCATCCCAGGGCTCTGAAGCTTTCTTT.

J is TRBJ1-1 and V is TRBV29-1; 7 bases are a match to TRBD1. The CDR3 covers 13 residues. The J segment lost 3 bases and the V segment lost 6 bases, leaving 7 bases of the junction unmatched. Germline V lookup: CDR1 SQVTM, CDR2 ANQGSEA. The CDR3 bases are TGCAGCGTACAAGCCGGGACAGACACTGAAGCTTTCTTT. Protein: CSVQAGTDTEAFF.

The V and J genes are TRBV19 and TRBJ2-7, with 7 bases that match TRBD2. V was pared by 6 bases and J by 3 bases, with 5 bases of the junction left unmatched. The CDR3 spans 13 residues. The V gene's germline CDR1 is LNHDA and CDR2 SQIVND (reference sequence). The CDR3 protein is CASSVGLNYEQYF. CDR3 nucleotide sequence: TGTGCCAGTAGCGTGGGACTAAACTACGAGCAGTACTTC.

The V call is TRBV30, the J call TRBJ1-6, with TRBD1 identical over 9 bases. The V gene end was trimmed by 1 base and the J gene end by 6 bases; junction bases not matched to a gene: 4. This CDR3 contains 15 residues. Germline values: CDR1 GTSNPN, CDR2 SVGIG (reference sequence). This CDR3 reads CAWSGSTGGNSPLHF. CDR3 bases: TGTGCCTGGAGTGGGTCGACAGGGGGTAATTCACCCCTCCACTTT. Full variable domain (missing parts from reference TRBV30 and TRBJ1-6): SQTIHQWPATLVQPVGSPLSLECTVEGTSNPNLYWYRQAAGRGLQLLFYSVGIGQISSEVPQNLSASRPQDRQFILSSKKLLLSDSGFYLCAWSGSTGGNSPLHFGNGTRLTVT.

This chain links TRBV19 with TRBJ1-2, with 12 nucleotides matching TRBD1. The V gene's germline CDR1 is LNHDA and CDR2 SQIVND (reference sequence). V was pared by 5 bases and J by 3 bases, with 7 bases of the junction left unmatched. CDR3 length: 16 amino acids. The CDR3 reads CASSPGTGGSHYGYTF. CDR3 in DNA: TGTGCCAGTAGTCCAGGGACAGGGGGCTCCCACTATGGCTACACCTTC.

The rearrangement uses TRBV11-3 and TRBJ2-1; 11 bases fit TRBD1. The V gene's germline CDR1 is SGHNT and CDR2 YENEEA. The V gene end was trimmed by 6 bases and the J gene end by 9 bases; junction bases not matched to a gene: 10. The CDR3 covers 15 residues. This CDR3 is CASSTPGQGVGEQFF. The DNA of the CDR3 is TGTGCCAGCAGTACTCCGGGACAGGGGGTAGGTGAGCAGTTCTTC.

The rearrangement links TRBV29-1 to TRBJ2-3; 9 bases agree with TRBD2. The CDR3 covers 14 residues. Germline CDR1 reads SQVTM; CDR2 reads ANQGSEA. Trimming at V came to 4 bases and at J to 6 bases, leaving 8 bases not matched to a gene. The DNA for the CDR3 is TGCAGCGTTGGAGTTAGCGGGAGATACGATACGCAGTATTTT. This gives the protein CSVGVSGRYDTQYF.

This clone qualifies as medium-sized (0.01 to 0.1%). This chain links TRBV6-8 with TRBJ1-2, with 7 bases that match TRBD1. The germline gives CDR1 MNHGY, CDR2 SAAAGT. Losses at the gene ends were 6 bases for V and 2 bases for J; bases not matched to a gene: 6. The CDR3 loop spans 14 amino acids. The CDR3 sequence: CASRGGQANYGYTF. CDR3 coding DNA: TGTGCCAGCAGGGGCGGACAGGCGAACTATGGCTACACCTTC.

The rearrangement joins TRBV19 to TRBJ2-6; weak D call: TRBD1 (6 bases). Germline V gene lookup returns CDR1 LNHDA and CDR2 SQIVND (reference sequence). The CDR3 spans 15 residues. The germline V and J ends were trimmed by 6 bases and 1 base, with 10 bases remaining between them. The CDR3 DNA follows: TGTGCCAGTAGCCAAACAGGGTCTGGGGCCAACGTCCTGACTTTC. This encodes CASSQTGSGANVLTF. Supplemented by reference TRBV19 and TRBJ2-6, the full variable domain reads DGGITQSPKYLFRKEGQNVTLSCEQNLNHDAMYWYRQDPGQGLRLIYYSQIVNDFQKGDIAEGYSVSREKKESFPLTVTSAQKNPTAFYLCASSQTGSGANVLTFGAGSRLTVL.

The CDR3 reads CAWSVPGGTQYF. For the CDR3, the DNA is TGTGCCTGGAGTGTTCCAGGGGGGACCCAGTACTTC. This rearrangement joins TRBV30 to TRBJ2-5, with 7 positions matching TRBD1. With V trimmed by 0 bases and J by 7 bases, 2 bases remained unmatched. The CDR3 consists of 12 residues. Germline V lookup: CDR1 GTSNPN, CDR2 SVGIG (reference sequence).

The rearrangement uses TRBV7-5 and TRBJ1-6; the DNA was not compared with TRBD1, the D call given in the table. TRBV7-5 is described as a pseudogene. The CDR3 covers 15 residues. The CDR3 loop is CASSLADTYNSPLHF. The CDR3 DNA is TGTGCCAGCAGCTTAGCAGACACCTATAATTCACCCCTCCACTTT.

The rearrangement uses TRBV29-1 and TRBJ2-5; 7 bases line up with TRBD1. In germline, CDR1 is SQVTM, CDR2 ANQGSEA. After removal of 7 bases from V and 1 base from J, the junction contained 3 bases not matched to a gene. The CDR3 length is 12 residues. The CDR3 spells CSAGTVQETQYF. The CDR3 coding sequence is TGCAGCGCAGGGACAGTCCAAGAGACCCAGTACTTC.